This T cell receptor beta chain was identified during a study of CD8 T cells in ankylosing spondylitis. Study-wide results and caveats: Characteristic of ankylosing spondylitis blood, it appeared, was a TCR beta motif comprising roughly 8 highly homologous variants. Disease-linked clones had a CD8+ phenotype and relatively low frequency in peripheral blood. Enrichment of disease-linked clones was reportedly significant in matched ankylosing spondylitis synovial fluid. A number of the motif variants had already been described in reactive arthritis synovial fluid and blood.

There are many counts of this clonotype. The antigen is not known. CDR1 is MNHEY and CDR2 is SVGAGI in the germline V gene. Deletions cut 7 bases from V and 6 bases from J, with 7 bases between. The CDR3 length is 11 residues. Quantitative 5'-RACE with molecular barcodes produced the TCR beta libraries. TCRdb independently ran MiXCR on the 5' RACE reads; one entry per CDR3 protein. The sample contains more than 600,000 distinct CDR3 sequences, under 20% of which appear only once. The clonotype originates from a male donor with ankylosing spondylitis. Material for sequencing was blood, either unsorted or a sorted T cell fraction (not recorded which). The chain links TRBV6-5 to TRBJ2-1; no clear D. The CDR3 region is CASTSGNEQFF. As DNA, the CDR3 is TGTGCCAGCACCTCCGGCAATGAGCAGTTCTTC.